This T cell receptor (beta chain) came from a study of T-cell reconstitution after alpha-beta-depleted transplantation in children. This clonotype was seen a few times. Unique molecular identifiers were used to barcode this TCRbeta library. TCRdb ran MiXCR on the PCR reads and lists one entry per CDR3 protein. The sample consists of over 550,000 distinct CDR3 sequences, more than 9% of them appearing once. The sequence came from a human donor who donated a stem cell graft to a child with acute myeloid leukemia. This specimen was PBMCs from the stem cell graft donor, taken from the stem cell graft.

The CDR3 DNA is TGTGCCAGCAGCTCTCGCCCCCTAGCGGGAGCAGATACGCAGTATTTT. Translation gives CASSSRPLAGADTQYF. The rearrangement links TRBV7-2 to TRBJ2-3, with 10 bases identical to TRBD2. Per the germline V gene, CDR1 is SGHTA and CDR2 is FQGNSA. J gave up 4 bases and V 4 bases, and 8 bases lay outside the gene matches. The CDR3 is 16 residues long.